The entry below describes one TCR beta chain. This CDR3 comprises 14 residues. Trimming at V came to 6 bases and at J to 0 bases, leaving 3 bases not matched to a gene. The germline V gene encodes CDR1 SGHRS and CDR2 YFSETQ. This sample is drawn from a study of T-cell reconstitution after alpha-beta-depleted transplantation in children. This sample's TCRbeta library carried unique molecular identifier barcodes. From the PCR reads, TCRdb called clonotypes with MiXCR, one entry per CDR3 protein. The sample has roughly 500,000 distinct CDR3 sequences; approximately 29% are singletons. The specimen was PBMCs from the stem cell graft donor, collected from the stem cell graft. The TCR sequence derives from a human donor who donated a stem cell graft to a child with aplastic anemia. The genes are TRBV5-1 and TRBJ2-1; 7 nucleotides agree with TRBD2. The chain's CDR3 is CASTPSGSYNEQFF. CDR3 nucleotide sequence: TGCGCCAGCACTCCTAGCGGCTCCTACAATGAGCAGTTCTTC.